These T cell receptor beta chains were read from a single sample in a study of OX40 agonist ivuxolimab in advanced cancers. Libraries were prepared by immunoSEQ multiplex PCR; TCRdb keeps only in-frame clonotypes and omits some of them. Of 43,000 or so clones in the sample, 70% to 90% were seen once. The input for sequencing was CD4+ or CD8+ T cells sorted from blood, taken in a trial of the OX40 agonist ivuxolimab. All receptors derive from an adult with an advanced solid tumor such as melanoma, head and neck, liver or kidney cancer. Both conserved end residues are part of each CDR3. D genes are given only for firm matches. Clone size, where shown, is once, few, many, or a class for clones that have expanded.

d_call	clone_size	v_call	j_call	cdr3_aa	cdr3_nt
NA	NA	TRBV19	TRBJ2-1	CASRTTRNEQFF	TGTGCCAGTAGGACAACCCGGAATGAGCAGTTCTTC
TRBD2	once	TRBV7-3	TRBJ2-2	CASSLGLAEAGELFF	TGTGCCAGCAGCTTAGGCCTAGCGGAAGCCGGGGAGCTGTTTTTT
NA	NA	TRBV29-1	TRBJ1-1	CSVTSGTPISRLEPEAFF	TGCAGCGTGACTTCCGGGACACCCATTTCTCGCCTGGAGCCTGAAGCTTTCTTT
NA	NA	TRBV28	TRBJ1-1	CASRGQGNTEAFF	TGTGCCAGCAGGGGGCAGGGGAACACTGAAGCTTTCTTT
TRBD2	once	TRBV11-2	TRBJ2-3	CASSSIYGTTNTDTQYF	TGTGCCAGCAGCTCCATCTACGGGACTACAAACACAGATACGCAGTATTTT
NA	NA	TRBV28	TRBJ1-1	CASMGGSNTEAFF	TGTGCCAGCATGGGTGGGTCGAACACTGAAGCTTTCTTT
NA	NA	TRBV11-2	TRBJ1-4	CASSPVFGGELFF	TGTGCCAGCAGCCCAGTTTTCGGGGGGGAACTGTTTTTT
TRBD1	NA	TRBV5-1	TRBJ2-1	CASRETGVSYNEQFF	TGCGCCAGCAGGGAGACAGGGGTTTCCTACAATGAGCAGTTCTTC
TRBD1	NA	TRBV15	TRBJ2-2	CATSREGQGVSGELFF	TGTGCCACCAGCAGAGAGGGGCAGGGGGTCTCCGGGGAGCTGTTTTTT
NA	once	TRBV7-9	TRBJ1-1	CASSLWENTEAFF	TGTGCCAGCAGCTTATGGGAGAACACTGAAGCTTTCTTT
TRBD1	NA	TRBV6-4	TRBJ2-5	CASSVAGGVGETQYF	TGTGCCAGCAGTGTGGCAGGGGGCGTGGGAGAGACCCAGTACTTC
TRBD1	NA	TRBV5-1	TRBJ1-1	CASSYRDRGLDTEAFF	TGCGCCAGCAGCTACCGGGACAGGGGGCTCGACACTGAAGCTTTCTTT
NA	NA	TRBV28	TRBJ1-1	CASSLNLPPEAFF	TGTGCCAGCAGTTTAAACCTGCCGCCTGAAGCTTTCTTT
NA	NA	TRBV5-4	TRBJ2-6	CASSLGGSGANVLTF	TGTGCCAGCAGCTTGGGAGGGTCCGGGGCCAACGTCCTGACTTTC
TRBD2	NA	TRBV10-3	TRBJ2-1	CASTSGIPPNNEQFF	TGTGCCAGCACTAGCGGGATCCCTCCTAACAATGAGCAGTTCTTC
NA	NA	TRBV19	TRBJ1-3	CASNLQSAGNTIYF	TGTGCCAGTAACCTACAGAGTGCTGGAAACACCATATATTTT
NA	NA	TRBV2	TRBJ2-3	CASSIESTDTQYF	TGTGCCAGCAGTATTGAAAGCACAGATACGCAGTATTTT
NA	NA	TRBV4-2	TRBJ1-2	CASSPREGSPGYGYTF	TGTGCCAGCAGCCCACGTGAGGGGTCGCCTGGTTATGGCTACACCTTC
NA	NA	TRBV18	TRBJ2-7	CASSPTGTLIYEQYF	TGTGCCAGCTCACCAACCGGGACCTTAATCTACGAGCAGTACTTC
NA	NA	TRBV5-1	TRBJ2-7	CASSLAPGPYEQYF	TGCGCCAGCAGCTTGGCCCCAGGGCCCTACGAGCAGTACTTC
NA	NA	TRBV6-5	TRBJ1-5	CASSYSGYQPQHF	TGTGCCAGCAGTTATTCAGGGTATCAGCCCCAGCATTTT
NA	NA	TRBV5-4	TRBJ2-7	CASSEKRDPVPYEQYF	TGTGCCAGCAGTGAGAAACGAGACCCGGTTCCCTACGAGCAGTACTTC
NA	once	TRBV9	TRBJ2-7	CASRRDSTYEQYF	TGTGCCAGCAGGCGGGACTCAACCTACGAGCAGTACTTC
NA	NA	TRBV18	TRBJ2-7	CASSPELTRDYEQYF	TGTGCCAGCTCACCAGAGTTAACACGAGACTACGAGCAGTACTTC
TRBD1	NA	TRBV25-1	TRBJ2-1	CASSVGGTGEGEQFF	TGTGCCAGCAGTGTGGGGGGGACAGGGGAGGGTGAGCAGTTCTTC
NA	NA	TRBV30	TRBJ1-4	CAWSEDPRDEKLFF	TGTGCCTGGAGCGAAGACCCGAGGGACGAAAAACTGTTTTTT
NA	few	TRBV7-9	TRBJ1-5	CASSLSRDQPQHF	TGTGCCAGCAGCTTAAGCCGGGATCAGCCCCAGCATTTT
NA	NA	TRBV7-9	TRBJ1-5	CASSSDGGNQPQHF	TGTGCCAGCAGCTCCGACGGGGGAAATCAGCCCCAGCATTTT
NA	NA	TRBV2	TRBJ2-7	CASSETTGPNF	TGTGCCAGCAGTGAAACGACCGGGCCCAACTTC
TRBD2	NA	TRBV19	TRBJ2-2	CASRWEGRTGELFF	TGTGCCAGTAGGTGGGAGGGCCGCACCGGGGAGCTGTTTTTT
NA	once	TRBV18	TRBJ2-7	CASSQQGLYEQYF	TGTGCCAGCTCACAACAGGGCCTCTACGAGCAGTACTTC
NA	NA	TRBV19	TRBJ1-5	CASSMRGIEPQHF	TGTGCCAGTAGTATGCGGGGTATCGAGCCCCAGCATTTT
NA	NA	TRBV7-8	TRBJ1-2	CASSEPGRSSYGYTF	TGTGCCAGCAGCGAGCCGGGACGGTCCTCATATGGCTACACCTTC
NA	few	TRBV27	TRBJ1-1	CASSFSPVLRVNTEAFF	TGTGCCAGCAGTTTTTCCCCAGTTCTGCGGGTGAACACTGAAGCTTTCTTT
NA	NA	TRBV2	TRBJ2-2	CASSSRRGRGTGELFF	TGTGCCAGCAGCTCCCGGAGGGGCAGGGGCACCGGGGAGCTGTTTTTT
NA	medium-sized	TRBV10-3	TRBJ2-6	CAIMGVGANVLTF	TGTGCCATCATGGGGGTTGGGGCCAACGTCCTGACTTTC
NA	NA	TRBV5-4	TRBJ2-7	CASSLATGRSYEQYF	TGTGCCAGCAGCTTGGCCACAGGACGGTCCTACGAGCAGTACTTC
TRBD2	NA	TRBV11-2	TRBJ2-5	CASRRISGRKETQYF	TGTGCCAGCAGACGAATTAGCGGGAGAAAAGAGACCCAGTACTTC